The TCR beta chain under discussion was sequenced for a study of spatial heterogeneity in lung cancer. Relative to its sample, this clonotype is large (0.1 to 1%). Its antigen is not identified. Described time point: sample taken at primary tumor resection. The donors were 55 to 85 patients with non-small cell lung cancer that was early-stage and untreated. Unique molecular identifiers tagged every individual TCR cDNA molecule. Via MiXCR, TCRdb re-called the 5' RACE reads, giving one row per CDR3 protein. The repertoire holds roughly 1,500 distinct CDR3 sequences, with nearly 5% as singletons. The CDR3 runs 15 residues. The germline V gene encodes CDR1 LGHDT and CDR2 YNNKEL (reference sequence). Trimming removed 1 base at V and 2 bases at J, with 11 bases between. Study-wide findings and caveats: It was found that expanded intratumoral alpha and beta TCR counts tracked tumor mutation counts.

Specimen: lung tumor tissue, collected at surgery. This rearrangement joins TRBV3-1 to TRBJ2-5; D unresolved. This TCR was recovered from a male donor with early-stage non-small cell lung cancer. The CDR3, as DNA: TGTGCCAGCAGCCAAGGTACCAGGTGTCAAGAGACCCAGTACTTC. Translated, it gives CASSQGTRCQETQYF.